These T cell receptor beta chains were read from a single sample in a study of T cells in Graves' hyperthyroidism and ophthalmopathy. A single record per CDR3 protein comes from TCRdb applying MiXCR to the multiplex PCR reads. The profile shows about 360,000 distinct CDR3 sequences, 13% of them singletons. Sequences were obtained from blood. These receptors were taken from a man aged 25 to 45 with Graves' hyperthyroidism that later progressed to Graves' ophthalmopathy. The conserved cysteine and the conserved F or W are not part of the CDR3 here.

v_call,j_call,cdr3_aa
TRBV15,TRBJ1-3,ATSRVGSGNTIY
TRBV6-1,TRBJ1-1,ASSDFADRGAEAF
TRBV2,TRBJ2-5,ASSELAGVETQY
TRBV12-3/TRBV12-4,TRBJ2-7,ASSLEGGEQY
TRBV10-2,TRBJ1-6,ASSEWQGLGALH
TRBV9,TRBJ2-5,ASSADPGGGETQY
TRBV20-1,TRBJ2-3,SAAGLYTDTQY
TRBV7-9,TRBJ1-5,ASNRGDQPQH
TRBV2,TRBJ1-2,ASSVEGAGYT
TRBV12-3/TRBV12-4,TRBJ1-1,ASSRWGIGGDTEAF
TRBV10-3,TRBJ1-6,AISSDRDGGNSPLH
TRBV5-6,TRBJ2-1,ASSLPTSGGHEQF
TRBV11-2,TRBJ1-6,ASTLSGAGSPLH
TRBV24-1,TRBJ2-2,ATSGGQGSNTGELF
TRBV25-1,TRBJ1-1,ASSDLRRGLAEAF
TRBV27,TRBJ1-5,ASSPSILQQPSNQPQH
TRBV6-5,TRBJ2-1,ASSYGTGKEQF
TRBV15,TRBJ1-6,ATSLRADNSPLH
TRBV7-8,TRBJ1-6,ASRRDGYNSPLH
TRBV7-9,TRBJ1-6,ASSLTLRGQGPNSPLH
TRBV24-1,TRBJ2-3,ATSDRSSGGTDTQY
TRBV6-1,TRBJ2-7,ASSLRDRNYEQY
TRBV7-8,TRBJ2-5,ASSLWPGTETQY
TRBV27,TRBJ1-5,ASSGGTLGNQPQH
TRBV30,TRBJ2-7,ACTDRGYVEQY
TRBV11-3,TRBJ2-5,ASSHRDRGQETQY
TRBV5-5,TRBJ1-2,ASSSQGAYGYT
TRBV5-1,TRBJ2-7,ASSQAPGTNYEQY
TRBV6-1,TRBJ1-6,ASSGGQYNSPLH
TRBV2,TRBJ1-5,ASRDTLGNQPQH
TRBV9,TRBJ2-7,ASSVLGVSSYEQY
TRBV28,TRBJ1-4,ASGDVGGGGKLF
TRBV24-1,TRBJ1-5,ATSDPRLGANSNQPQH
TRBV7-3,TRBJ2-6,DSSLLTGNSGANVLT
TRBV4-1,TRBJ1-2,ASSPMKGQGNYGYT
TRBV12-3/TRBV12-4,TRBJ1-1,ASSLAPANTEAF
TRBV12-3/TRBV12-4,TRBJ1-4,ASSLDTVRKLF
TRBV7-9,TRBJ2-7,ASSLVDYNYEQY
TRBV6-1,TRBJ1-6,ASSAYNSPLH
TRBV27,TRBJ1-1,ASSPNRGHTEAF
TRBV20-1,TRBJ2-4,SASHNYIQY
TRBV20-1,TRBJ1-2,SASADSRNYGYT
TRBV6-1,TRBJ1-1,ASSPGALGTEAF
TRBV24-1,TRBJ2-7,ATSDPQGANEQY